These T cell receptor beta chains were read from a single sample in a study of T cell responses to AZD1222 COVID-19 vaccine. Libraries were prepared by immunoSEQ multiplex PCR; TCRdb keeps only in-frame clonotypes and omits some of them. Of 100,000 to 150,000 clones listed, around 92% are singletons. The sample here was peripheral blood, taken on day 0 of AZD1222 vaccination. The receptors were gathered from an adult in good health. Each CDR3 is given with its conserved first and last residue. The D gene is left open where the match is weak. Clone size is shown for a subset of rows, as once, few, many or a class of expanded clone.

CDR3nt,CDR3aa,d_gene,v_gene,j_gene,abundance
TGTGCCAGCAGCTCCTCTGAGGAATTGGACACTGAAGCTTTCTTT,CASSSSEELDTEAFF,.,TRBV5-6,TRBJ1-1,.
TGTGCCAGCAGCGCCTCATTAGCGGGAGGGCCTCGGTCCGGGGAGCTGTTTTTT,CASSASLAGGPRSGELFF,TRBD2,TRBV7-3,TRBJ2-2,.
TGTGCCACCAGTGACCCAGGGAGAAACACCATATATTTT,CATSDPGRNTIYF,.,TRBV24-1,TRBJ1-3,.
TGCGCCAGCAGCTCCGGGACTAGCGGGTCGGGGAAGTTCTTC,CASSSGTSGSGKFF,TRBD2,TRBV5-1,TRBJ2-1,once
TGTGCCAGCTCACCACCGTCACAGTCTGGAAACACCATATATTTT,CASSPPSQSGNTIYF,.,TRBV18,TRBJ1-3,.
TGTGCCAGTAGCAGAGCGGGAGTAACCAAAAACATTCAGTACTTC,CASSRAGVTKNIQYF,TRBD2,TRBV19,TRBJ2-4,.
TGTGCCATCCGACGGGCCCAAGAGACCCAGTACTTC,CAIRRAQETQYF,.,TRBV10-3,TRBJ2-5,.
TGTGCCAGCAGTACACTAGCGGAAGAGACCCAGTACTTC,CASSTLAEETQYF,TRBD2,TRBV12-3/TRBV12-4,TRBJ2-5,.
TGTGCCAGCAGTTTGACGAATGAGCAGTTCTTC,CASSLTNEQFF,.,TRBV12-3/TRBV12-4,TRBJ2-1,.
TGTGCCAGCAGCCAAGGACAGGTGTTGAACACTGAAGCTTTCTTT,CASSQGQVLNTEAFF,.,TRBV3-1/TRBV3-2,TRBJ1-1,.
TGTGCCAGCAGGTCTAGGGCGGGGGTATACAATGAGCAGTTCTTC,CASRSRAGVYNEQFF,TRBD2,TRBV27,TRBJ2-1,.
TGTGCCAGCAGCCAGGGGGCGGGGGGTAATGAAAAACTGTTTTTT,CASSQGAGGNEKLFF,.,TRBV4-2,TRBJ1-4,.
TGTGCCATCAGTCAGACTAGCGCCGGGGGGACCCAGTACTTC,CAISQTSAGGTQYF,TRBD2,TRBV10-3,TRBJ2-5,.
TGTGCCAGCAGCCGGGGCCCCCAAGAGACCCAGTACTTC,CASSRGPQETQYF,.,TRBV5-6,TRBJ2-5,once
TGTGCCTGGGGGACAGATCCATATGGCTACACCTTC,CAWGTDPYGYTF,TRBD1,TRBV30,TRBJ1-2,once
TGTGCCAGCAGCTTAGTGGTTAAGGCTATGAACACTGAAGCTTTCTTT,CASSLVVKAMNTEAFF,.,TRBV7-8,TRBJ1-1,once
TGTGCCAGCAGCCGACAGGGTTACAATTCACCCCTCCACTTT,CASSRQGYNSPLHF,TRBD1,TRBV3-1/TRBV3-2,TRBJ1-6,.
TGTGCCACCAGTGACCCGACAGGGGCCGGAGATACGCAGTATTTT,CATSDPTGAGDTQYF,TRBD1,TRBV24-1,TRBJ2-3,.
TGCGCCAGCAGTGATGGGACAGGGTTGGCGCAGTATTTT,CASSDGTGLAQYF,TRBD1,TRBV5-1,TRBJ2-3,once
TGTGCCAGCTCACCATCCGGGACAGGGGGCTCGGGCGAGCAGTACTTC,CASSPSGTGGSGEQYF,TRBD1,TRBV18,TRBJ2-7,.
TGTGCCAGCAGTTACCCGGGACAGGGGAACTACGAGCAGTACTTC,CASSYPGQGNYEQYF,TRBD1,TRBV6-5,TRBJ2-7,.
TGTGCCAGCAGCCAAGATAAGGGGCAGGGTCGTCAGCCCCAGCATTTT,CASSQDKGQGRQPQHF,.,TRBV4-2,TRBJ1-5,.
TGTGCCAGCAGCCCCTCCCCCGGCGGTCATCAGCCCCAGCATTTT,CASSPSPGGHQPQHF,.,TRBV3-1/TRBV3-2,TRBJ1-5,.
TGTGCCAGCGAGGTCCAGGGACTTTCACCCCTCCACTTT,CASEVQGLSPLHF,.,TRBV6-5,TRBJ1-6,.
TGTGCCAGCATCGGGACGGGGATAAGGGGAAACACCATATATTTT,CASIGTGIRGNTIYF,.,TRBV6-5,TRBJ1-3,.
TGTGCCAGCAGCCCCGGACAGAGAACTAATGAAAAACTGTTTTTT,CASSPGQRTNEKLFF,.,TRBV7-9,TRBJ1-4,once
TGCGCCAGCAGCCGACTCGGGGGCCCGCCTACGGACATTCAGTACTTC,CASSRLGGPPTDIQYF,.,TRBV5-1,TRBJ2-4,once
TGTGCCAGCTCCATGGGTTATGGCTACACCTTC,CASSMGYGYTF,.,TRBV5-8,TRBJ1-2,.
TGTGCCAGCAGCCTGACCCGGGACATTTCTAATCAGCCCCAGCATTTT,CASSLTRDISNQPQHF,.,TRBV7-2,TRBJ1-5,.
TGTGCCAGTAGTCCGGCATCTACCTACGAGCAGTACTTC,CASSPASTYEQYF,.,TRBV19,TRBJ2-7,once
TGTGCCAGCAGCCTCGTTCCCGCCGGCGGTGAGCAGTTCTTC,CASSLVPAGGEQFF,.,TRBV7-8,TRBJ2-1,.
TGTGCCAGCAGCTTCTCCGGGACCCCCCGTGACTTC,CASSFSGTPRDF,.,TRBV6-5,TRBJ2-7,.
TGTGCCAGCTCGCCAACAGGGGGCGCTGGGGCCAACGTCCTGACTTTC,CASSPTGGAGANVLTF,TRBD1,TRBV18,TRBJ2-6,.
TGCGCCAGCAGCAAGGAGAACACCGGGGAGCTGTTTTTT,CASSKENTGELFF,.,TRBV5-1,TRBJ2-2,.
TGTGCCAGCAGGTTCCTGGATGCAGGGTACACCGGGGAGCTGTTTTTT,CASRFLDAGYTGELFF,.,TRBV28,TRBJ2-2,.